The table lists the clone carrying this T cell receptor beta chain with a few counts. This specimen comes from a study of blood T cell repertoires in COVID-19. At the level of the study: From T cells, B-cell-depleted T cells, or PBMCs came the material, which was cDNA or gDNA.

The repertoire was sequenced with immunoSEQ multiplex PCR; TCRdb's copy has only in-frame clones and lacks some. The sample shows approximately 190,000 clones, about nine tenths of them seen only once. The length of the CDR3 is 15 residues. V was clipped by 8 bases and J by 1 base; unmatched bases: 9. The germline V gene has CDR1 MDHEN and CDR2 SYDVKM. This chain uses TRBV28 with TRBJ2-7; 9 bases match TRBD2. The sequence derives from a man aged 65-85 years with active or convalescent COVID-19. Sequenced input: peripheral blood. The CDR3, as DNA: TGTGCCAGCTCGACTAGCGGAAGCCTTTCCTACGAGCAGTACTTC. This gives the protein CASSTSGSLSYEQYF. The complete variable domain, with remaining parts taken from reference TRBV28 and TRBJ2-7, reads DVKVTQSSRYLVKRTGEKVFLECVQDMDHENMFWYRQDPGLGLRLIYFSYDVKMKEKGDIPEGYSVSREKKERFSLILESASTNQTSMYLCASSTSGSLSYEQYFGPGTRLTVT.